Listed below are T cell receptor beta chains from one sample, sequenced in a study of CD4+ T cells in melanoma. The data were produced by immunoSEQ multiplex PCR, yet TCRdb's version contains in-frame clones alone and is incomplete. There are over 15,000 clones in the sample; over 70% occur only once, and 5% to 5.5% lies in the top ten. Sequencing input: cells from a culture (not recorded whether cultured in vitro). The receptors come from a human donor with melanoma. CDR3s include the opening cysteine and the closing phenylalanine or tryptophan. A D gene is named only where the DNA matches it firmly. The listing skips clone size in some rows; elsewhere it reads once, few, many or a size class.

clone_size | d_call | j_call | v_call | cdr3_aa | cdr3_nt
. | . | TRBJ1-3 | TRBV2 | CASSRSSGNTIYF | TGTGCCAGCAGTCGGTCATCTGGAAACACCATATATTTT
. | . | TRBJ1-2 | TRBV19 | CASSVRVEYYGYTF | TGTGCCAGTAGTGTCCGGGTGGAGTACTATGGCTACACCTTC
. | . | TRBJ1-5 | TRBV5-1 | CASSIYRFDSNQPQHF | TGCGCCAGCAGCATTTACAGGTTTGATAGCAATCAGCCCCAGCATTTT
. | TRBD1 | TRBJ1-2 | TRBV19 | CASSPLSTGRDYGYTF | TGTGCCAGTAGTCCCCTCTCGACAGGGCGGGACTATGGCTACACCTTC
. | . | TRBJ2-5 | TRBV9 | CASSMTPPGTQYF | TGTGCCAGCAGCATGACACCCCCGGGGACCCAGTACTTC
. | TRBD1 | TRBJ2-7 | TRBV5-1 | CASSLDRGRSYEQYF | TGCGCCAGCAGCTTGGACAGGGGGAGATCCTACGAGCAGTACTTC
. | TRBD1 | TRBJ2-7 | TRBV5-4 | CASSSRQGTYEQYF | TGTGCCAGCAGCTCAAGACAGGGTACCTACGAGCAGTACTTC
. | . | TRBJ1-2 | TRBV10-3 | CAIVSGGGDSYTF | TGTGCCATTGTTTCAGGCGGAGGTGACAGCTACACCTTC
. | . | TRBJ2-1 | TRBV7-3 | CASSPKGIGGIEEQFF | TGTGCCAGCAGCCCAAAGGGTATCGGGGGAATAGAAGAGCAGTTCTTC
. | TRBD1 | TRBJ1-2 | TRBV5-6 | CASGTGTGVGYTF | TGTGCCAGCGGCACCGGGACAGGGGTTGGCTACACCTTC
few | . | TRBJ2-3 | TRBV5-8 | CARSRGGQDTQYF | TGTGCCAGGTCCAGGGGAGGACAAGATACGCAGTATTTT
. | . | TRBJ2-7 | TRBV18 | CASSPLRGDEQYF | TGTGCCAGCTCACCACTCAGGGGTGACGAGCAGTACTTC
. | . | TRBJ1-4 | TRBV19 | CASSNHFGVPSREKLFF | TGTGCCAGTAGTAACCACTTCGGCGTCCCTTCGCGGGAAAAACTGTTTTTT
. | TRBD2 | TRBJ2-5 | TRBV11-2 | CASSLEAGVVETQYF | TGTGCCAGCAGCCTCGAAGCGGGAGTGGTAGAGACCCAGTACTTC
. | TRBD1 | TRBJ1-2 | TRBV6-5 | CASSTGTALYGYTF | TGTGCCAGCAGTACCGGGACAGCTCTATATGGCTACACCTTC
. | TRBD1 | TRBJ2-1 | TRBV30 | CAWSRQGSSYNEQFF | TGTGCCTGGAGTAGACAGGGAAGCTCCTACAATGAGCAGTTCTTC
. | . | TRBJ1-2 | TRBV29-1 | CSVDPGYGYTF | TGCAGCGTTGATCCGGGGTATGGCTACACCTTC
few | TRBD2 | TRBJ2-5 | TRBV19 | CASSIGLAGGIKTQYF | TGTGCCAGTAGTATAGGACTAGCGGGGGGGATCAAGACCCAGTACTTC
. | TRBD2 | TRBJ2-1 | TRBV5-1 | CASSQGLAGNNEQFF | TGCGCCAGCAGTCAGGGACTAGCGGGCAACAATGAGCAGTTCTTC
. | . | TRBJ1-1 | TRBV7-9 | CASSLKEASTEAFF | TGTGCCAGCAGCTTAAAGGAAGCTAGCACTGAAGCTTTCTTT
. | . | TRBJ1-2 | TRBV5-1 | CASSLEVVGYGYTF | TGCGCCAGCAGCTTGGAGGTGGTTGGCTATGGCTACACCTTC
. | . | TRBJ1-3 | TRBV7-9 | CASSFGGPSTGNTIYF | TGTGCCAGCAGCTTTGGGGGGCCCTCCACTGGAAACACCATATATTTT
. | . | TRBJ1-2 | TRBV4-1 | CASSRGQRANYGYTF | TGCGCCAGCAGCCGCGGACAGAGGGCTAACTATGGCTACACCTTC
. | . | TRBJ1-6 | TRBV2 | CASRDLTPLHF | TGTGCCAGCAGGGACCTTACACCCCTCCACTTT
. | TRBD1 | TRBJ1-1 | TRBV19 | CASYPGQIGAEAFF | TGTGCCAGCTACCCGGGACAGATTGGGGCTGAAGCTTTCTTT
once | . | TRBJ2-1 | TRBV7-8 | CALVERRGPYNEQFF | TGTGCCCTAGTGGAGCGGCGGGGACCCTACAATGAGCAGTTCTTC
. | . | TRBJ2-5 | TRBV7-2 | CASSLVGVGETQYF | TGTGCCAGCAGCTTAGTCGGCGTGGGGGAGACCCAGTACTTC
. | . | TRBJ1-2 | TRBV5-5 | CASSLLGNYGYTF | TGTGCCAGCAGCCTCCTTGGAAACTATGGCTACACCTTC
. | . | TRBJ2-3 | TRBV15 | CATSRDPTRGSSTDTQYF | TGTGCCACCAGCAGAGATCCAACGCGGGGTTCCAGCACAGATACGCAGTATTTT
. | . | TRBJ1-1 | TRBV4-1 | CASSPGPARGNTEAFF | TGCGCCAGCAGCCCGGGACCGGCAAGGGGGAACACTGAAGCTTTCTTT